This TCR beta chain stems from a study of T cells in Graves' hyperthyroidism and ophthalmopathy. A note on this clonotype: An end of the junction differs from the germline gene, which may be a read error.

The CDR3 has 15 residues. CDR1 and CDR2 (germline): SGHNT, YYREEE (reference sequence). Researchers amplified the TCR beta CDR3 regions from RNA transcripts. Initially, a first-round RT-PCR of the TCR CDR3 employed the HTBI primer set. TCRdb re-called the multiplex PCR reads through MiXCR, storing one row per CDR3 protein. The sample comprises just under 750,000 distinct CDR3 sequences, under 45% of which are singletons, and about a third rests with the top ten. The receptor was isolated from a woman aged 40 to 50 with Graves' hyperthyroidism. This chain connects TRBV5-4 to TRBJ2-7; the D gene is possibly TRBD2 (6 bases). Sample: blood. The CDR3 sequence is CASSLGTGGYYEQYF. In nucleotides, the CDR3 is TGCGCCAGCAGCTTGGGGACTGGGGGGTACTACGAGCAGTACTTC.